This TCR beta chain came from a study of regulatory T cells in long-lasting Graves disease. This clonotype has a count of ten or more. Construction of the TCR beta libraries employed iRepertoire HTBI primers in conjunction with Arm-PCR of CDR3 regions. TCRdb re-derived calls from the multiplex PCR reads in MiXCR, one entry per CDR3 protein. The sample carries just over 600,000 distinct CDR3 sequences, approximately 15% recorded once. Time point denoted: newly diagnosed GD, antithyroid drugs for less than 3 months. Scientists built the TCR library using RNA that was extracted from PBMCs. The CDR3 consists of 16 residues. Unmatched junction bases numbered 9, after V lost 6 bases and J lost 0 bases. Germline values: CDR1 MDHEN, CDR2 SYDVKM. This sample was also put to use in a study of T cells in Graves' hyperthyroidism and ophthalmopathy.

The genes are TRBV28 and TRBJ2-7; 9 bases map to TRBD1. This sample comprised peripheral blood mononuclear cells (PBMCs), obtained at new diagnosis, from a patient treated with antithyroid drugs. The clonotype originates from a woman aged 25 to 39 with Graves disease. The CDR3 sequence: CASSNLRDRVSYEQYF. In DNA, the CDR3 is TGTGCCAGCAGCAACCTCCGGGACAGGGTCTCCTACGAGCAGTACTTC.